These 3 T cell receptor beta chains share one sample of origin, sequenced in a study of cytomegalovirus exposure and HLA in healthy donors. It was with 60 Vbeta and 13 Jbeta primers that the PCR ran. TCRdb's table, derived via immunoSEQ multiplex PCR, lists solely in-frame clones and lacks some. The table records 100,000 or so clones, approximately 84% of them present only once. The sample was PBMCs. The receptors come from a male donor in good health and CMV-seronegative.

The chain has TRBV30 and TRBJ2-6; 7 bases line up with TRBD2. Germline values: CDR1 GTSNPN, CDR2 SVGIG (reference sequence). The CDR3 is made up of 18 amino acids. Trimming took 0 bases from V and 0 from J; bases not matched to a gene: 8. Written as DNA, the CDR3 is TGTGCCTGGAGTGTCTCGGGGGGAATCCTCTCTGGGGCCAACGTCCTGACTTTC. Its translation: CAWSVSGGILSGANVLTF.

A few counts support this clone. The chain joins TRBV11-3 to TRBJ2-7; TRBD1 might be the D (5 bases). This CDR3 has 14 residues. CDR1 is SGHNT, CDR2 YENEEA, per germline. Trimming left V 1 base short and J 3 bases short, with 10 bases between. The CDR3 DNA is TGTGCCAGCAGCTTAGGGTCAGGGAACTACGAGCAGTACTTC. Protein: CASSLGSGNYEQYF.

The V call is TRBV2, the J call TRBJ2-2; 8 bases line up with TRBD2. The V gene's germline CDR1 is SNHLY and CDR2 FYNNEI. The CDR3 length is 14 residues. Trimming took 9 bases from V and 8 from J; bases not matched to a gene: 11. CDR3 in DNA: TGTGCCAGTCAGATTAGCGGGGCCCTTGGGGAGCTGTTTTTT. Its translation: CASQISGALGELFF.